The entry that follows covers one T cell receptor beta chain sequence. With 4 bases clipped from V and 8 bases from J, the junction kept 7 bases outside the gene matches. Germline lookup yields CDR1 SGHRS and CDR2 YFSETQ. The length of the CDR3 is 15 residues. This record comes from a study of PD-L1 blockade in urothelial cancer. Turning to the study itself: Most patients, about 85% of the roughly 29, were males with bladder-origin cancer. Patients' prior chemotherapy regimens numbered 0 to 3. Blood analysis took place 3 weeks (second dose) and 6 weeks after treatment start.

Sequenced by immunoSEQ multiplex PCR; TCRdb stores in-frame clones only, minus some. The sample gives about 84,000 clones, around 80% of which show up once; approximately 9.5% is in the top ten. Material: PBMCs, obtained around atezolizumab (anti-PD-L1) treatment. This chain connects TRBV5-1 to TRBJ2-2; 11 bases align to TRBD2. The TCR originated in a man aged 70-80 years with urothelial cancer. The CDR3 nucleotides are TGCGCCAGCAGCCCTGGGACTAGCGGCCGGGGGGAGCTGTTTTTT. Translation: CASSPGTSGRGELFF.